This entry describes one TCR beta chain. What it recognizes is unknown. This sample is drawn from a study of cytomegalovirus exposure and HLA in healthy donors. In the PCR, 60 Vbeta and 13 Jbeta primers were used. Sequencing was performed with immunoSEQ multiplex PCR; in TCRdb, only in-frame clones are kept and a portion is missing. The table records around 170,000 clones, roughly 77% of them present only once. Overall study results and limits: Available immune exposure information covered CMV serostatus only.

Germline lookup yields CDR1 SGHNT and CDR2 YENEEA. Losses at the gene ends were 0 bases for V and 2 bases for J; bases not matched to a gene: 2. The CDR3 is made up of 16 amino acids. The J gene is TRBJ2-1, the V gene TRBV11-3; 9 nucleotides line up with TRBD2. This clonotype was sampled from a woman in her thirties in good health and CMV-seronegative. The material sequenced was PBMCs. CDR3 sequence reads: CASSLDRLAAYNEQFF. For the CDR3, the DNA is TGTGCCAGCAGCTTAGATCGACTAGCGGCCTACAATGAGCAGTTCTTC. Using reference TRBV11-3 and TRBJ2-1 for the parts outside the CDR3, the full variable domain is EAGVVQSPRYKIIEKKQPVAFWCNPISGHNTLYWYLQNLGQGPELLIRYENEEAVDDSQLPKDRFSAERLKGVDSTLKIQPAELGDSAVYLCASSLDRLAAYNEQFFGPGTRLTVL.